This paragraph covers one T cell receptor (beta chain) sequence. Authors' data handling: For nucleated cells, counts were estimated from reference gene primer amplification. The repertoire was sequenced with immunoSEQ multiplex PCR; TCRdb's copy has only in-frame clones and lacks some. V and J calls and clone size come straight from that table; D and trimming were deduced from the DNA. The repertoire consists of tens of thousands of clones, with about four fifths occurring once and the leading ten covering around 25%. The sample comes from a study of blood T cell repertoires in COVID-19. Study summary: Sites in the United States, Italy and Spain provided acute and convalescent COVID-19 samples. Nucleic acid was either cDNA or gDNA, and it came from T cells, B-cell-depleted T cells, or PBMCs.

Germline V gene lookup returns CDR1 WNHNN and CDR2 SYGVQD (reference sequence). J gave up 1 base and V 7 bases, and 12 bases lay outside the gene matches. This CDR3 has 17 amino acids. The clonotype was recovered from a human donor in a cohort sampled during active COVID-19. Sequencing was done on a sample of peripheral blood. The chain carries TRBV10-1 and TRBJ1-3; 8 positions match TRBD1. The CDR3 nucleotides are TGCGCCAGCACCAAAGACAGGGGACCTTCTTCTGGAAACACCATATATTTT. Translating gives CASTKDRGPSSGNTIYF.